The 9 T cell receptor beta chains below were found in one sample sequenced in a study of blood T cells in healthy people across ages (dated by TCRdb to between 2014 and 2017). Receptor amplification or capture employed 5' RACE. Sequencing used an Illumina HiSeq 2500. A second PCR of about 7 to 12 cycles was run with a J-beta primer mix and a sample-barcoded 5' primer. The public reads were quality trimmed at Q25 with fastp and then assembled into clones with MiXCR by TCRdb, keeping productive beta chains. Duplicate CDR3 protein sequences are folded into a single record with the most common DNA and genes. The sample table holds some 370,000 distinct CDR3 sequences, of which more than 45% were seen once. In total, the top ten clones hold roughly 51% of the sample. The sample consisted of blood. The source of these receptors is a man in his 60s in good health.

This chain connects TRBV10-3 to TRBJ2-3; TRBD2 aligns across 9 bases. The CDR3 is 14 amino acids. Germline loops: CDR1 ENHRY, CDR2 SYGVKD. The J segment lost 1 base and the V segment lost 4 bases, leaving 0 bases of the junction unmatched. The CDR3 region has the DNA TGTGCCATCAGTGGACTAGCGGGCACAGATACGCAGTATTTT. Translated, it gives CAISGLAGTDTQYF.

This chain uses TRBV18 with TRBJ2-7, with a possible D match to TRBD2 (6 bases). V lost 6 bases to trimming and J lost 7 bases, with 16 bases between them. Germline CDR1 reads KGHSH; CDR2 reads LQKENI. The CDR3 totals 13 residues. This CDR3 is CASSLCSGGEQYF. In DNA form, the CDR3 reads TGTGCCAGCTCCCTGTGCAGCGGAGGGGAGCAGTACTTC.

The chain is built from TRBV30 and TRBJ2-1; either TRBD1 or TRBD2 may supply D (5 bases each). The length of the CDR3 is 12 residues. Germline lookup yields CDR1 GTSNPN and CDR2 SVGIG (reference sequence). Between the trimmed V and J ends, which lost 3 bases and 12 bases, there was a span of 15 bases. The CDR3 reads CAWSARGDAQFF. CDR3 DNA: TGTGCCTGGAGCGCGAGGGGCGATGCGCAGTTCTTC.

In its sample, this clonotype was seen once. V usage is TRBV5-1 and J usage is TRBJ2-5; 8 positions agree with TRBD2. Germline assignment: CDR1 SGHRS and CDR2 YFSETQ. V was pared by 2 bases and J by 5 bases, with 11 bases of the junction left unmatched. The CDR3 totals 16 residues. CDR3 protein: CASSFNSGKKSETQYF. CDR3 sequence (DNA): TGCGCCAGCAGCTTTAATAGCGGGAAAAAGAGTGAGACCCAGTACTTC.

J is TRBJ2-5 and V is TRBV29-1; TRBD1 agrees at 11 bases. The V gene's germline CDR1 is SQVTM and CDR2 ANQGSEA. The CDR3 spans 14 residues. The junction had 6 bases not matched to a gene; V was cut back by 4 bases and J by 5 bases. This CDR3 reads CSVVGTGGHETQYF. The CDR3 DNA follows: TGCAGCGTTGTGGGGACAGGGGGACATGAGACCCAGTACTTC. Combining the CDR3 with reference TRBV29-1 and TRBJ2-5 gives the whole variable domain SAVISQKPSRDICQRGTSLTIQCQVDSQVTMMFWYRQQPGQSLTLIATANQGSEATYESGFVIDKFPISRPNLTFSTLTVSNMSPEDSSIYLCSVVGTGGHETQYFGPGTRLLVL.

Comments on this clonotype: At one end the junction does not follow the germline gene, possibly because of a read error. The V call is TRBV20-1, the J call TRBJ2-3; 8 bases line up with TRBD2. The CDR3 is 12 amino acids. Germline V lookup: CDR1 DFQATT, CDR2 SNEGSKA (reference sequence). The CDR3 reads CSATSGTETQYF. CDR3 in DNA: TGCAGCGCTACTAGCGGTACAGAAACGCAGTATTTT.

This clonotype was observed a few times. The chain is built from TRBV20-1 and TRBJ2-3; D may be TRBD2 (5 bases). The CDR3 consists of 15 residues. Germline V lookup: CDR1 DFQATT, CDR2 SNEGSKA (reference sequence). The ends were cut back, 4 bases at V and 2 bases at J, with 16 bases in the middle. CDR3 nucleotides: TGCAGTGCTAACCCCAGGACTTCCCCCACAGATACGCAGTATTTT. As protein: CSANPRTSPTDTQYF.

This clonotype was seen a few times. The chain has TRBV6-5 and TRBJ1-2; TRBD1 might be the D (5 bases). The germline CDR1 and CDR2 sequences are MNHEY and SVGAGI. Trimming stripped 0 bases from V and 2 bases from J, with 16 bases between. The CDR3 contains 17 residues. This CDR3 is CASSYSKRTRLNYGYTF. In DNA, the CDR3 is TGTGCCAGCAGTTACTCGAAAAGGACACGCTTAAACTATGGCTACACCTTC.

This clonotype was detected a few times. V is TRBV6-5 and J is TRBJ2-4; 9 bases are shared with TRBD1. V lost 4 bases, J lost 7 bases, and 11 bases stayed unmatched. Germline CDR1 reads MNHEY; CDR2 reads SVGAGI. CDR3 length equals 16 residues. This chain's CDR3 is CASSSNYGQGFNIQYF. The CDR3 DNA follows: TGTGCCAGCAGTTCGAACTACGGACAGGGGTTCAACATTCAGTACTTC.